This passage covers 22 T cell receptor beta chains from one sample sequenced in a study of T cell changes during pregnancy in multiple sclerosis. The method was immunoSEQ multiplex PCR; TCRdb's version includes in-frame clones alone and lacks a portion of them. Of more than 70,000 clones listed, roughly nine tenths were seen once; the top ten hold more than 1.5%. Source: peripheral blood, taken after pregnancy. The receptors shown here come from a female donor in good health, enrolled as a control in a pregnancy study.

This clone was observed once. The chain recombines TRBV5-1 with TRBJ1-1; 8 bases are shared with TRBD1. The CDR3 totals 15 residues. The ends lost 1 base at V and 0 bases at J; junction bases unmatched: 2. Germline V CDR1 and CDR2: SGHRS, YFSETQ. In nucleotides, the CDR3 is TGCGCCAGCAGCTTGACAGGGGGGATGAACACTGAAGCTTTCTTT. Translated, it gives CASSLTGGMNTEAFF. Complete variable domain (other parts from reference TRBV5-1 and TRBJ1-1): KAGVTQTPRYLIKTRGQQVTLSCSPISGHRSVSWYQQTPGQGLQFLFEYFSETQRNKGNFPGRFSGRQFSNSRSEMNVSTLELGDSALYLCASSLTGGMNTEAFFGQGTRLTVV.

V usage is TRBV9 and J usage is TRBJ1-2; the D gene is possibly TRBD1 (5 bases). Germline values: CDR1 SGDLS, CDR2 YYNGEE. The CDR3 is made up of 15 amino acids. The V end lost 0 bases, the J end lost 10 bases, and 19 bases lay between the germline ends. The CDR3 sequence: CASSVERGETPYYTF. The CDR3 DNA follows: TGTGCCAGCAGCGTAGAAAGGGGCGAAACTCCGTACTACACCTTC.

This rearrangement joins TRBV5-1 to TRBJ1-1; TRBD1 matches 7 bases. The germline V gene has CDR1 SGHRS and CDR2 YFSETQ. Germline trimming cut 0 bases from V and 8 bases from J; bases unmatched to any gene: 4. CDR3 size: 13 residues. The CDR3, as DNA: TGCGCCAGCAGCTTGGTGGCAGGGGGGGAAGCTTTCTTT. Translation gives CASSLVAGGEAFF.

This clone was seen only once. The chain's CDR3 is CASSQELASTQFF. CDR3 coding DNA: TGCGCCAGCAGCCAAGAGTTAGCCTCCACGCAGTTCTTC. The J gene is TRBJ2-1, the V gene TRBV4-1; unclear D gene. V lost 0 bases and J 12 bases, leaving 12 bases between the germline ends. CDR1 and CDR2 (germline): MGHRA, YSYEKL. There are 13 residues in the CDR3.

The chain carries TRBV7-2 and TRBJ1-2, with D uncertain. Deletions cut 2 bases from V and 4 bases from J, with 11 bases between. There are 14 residues in the CDR3. The germline gives CDR1 SGHTA, CDR2 FQGNSA. CDR3 loop: CASSLSGGSYGYTF. The CDR3 region has the DNA TGTGCCAGCAGCTTATCAGGAGGGAGCTATGGCTACACCTTC.

V and J are TRBV29-1 and TRBJ1-2, with a weak D call TRBD1 (5 bases). The V end was cut by 2 bases, the J end by 4 bases, with 11 bases between. Germline V gene data show CDR1 as SQVTM and CDR2 as ANQGSEA. This CDR3 comprises 13 residues. The CDR3, as DNA: TGCAGCGTTGAAAAGGGACTCCTCTATGGCTACACCTTC. As protein: CSVEKGLLYGYTF.

This rearrangement joins TRBV6-6 to TRBJ1-2; D is perhaps TRBD1 (6 bases). Trimming cost V 11 bases and J 3 bases, with 16 bases left between them. CDR1 is MNHNY, CDR2 SVGAGI, per germline (reference sequence). The CDR3 covers 13 residues. The CDR3: CAGFSGEHYGYTF. CDR3 coding DNA: TGTGCCGGGTTCTCAGGGGAACACTATGGCTACACCTTC.

This chain joins TRBV7-3 and TRBJ1-3, with TRBD1 identical over 8 bases. The CDR3 contains 15 residues. CDR1 is SGHTA, CDR2 FQGTGA, per germline. The V gene end was trimmed by 5 bases and the J gene end by 4 bases; junction bases not matched to a gene: 7. The CDR3, as DNA: TGTGCCAGCAGCCTGACAGGGGCGAGAGGAAACACCATATATTTT. This codes for CASSLTGARGNTIYF. Using reference TRBV7-3 and TRBJ1-3 for the parts outside the CDR3, the full variable domain is GAGVSQTPSNKVTEKGKYVELRCDPISGHTALYWYRQSLGQGPEFLIYFQGTGAADDSGLPNDRFFAVRPEGSVSTLKIQRTERGDSAVYLCASSLTGARGNTIYFGEGSWLTVV.

The chain links TRBV9 to TRBJ2-3; perhaps TRBD2 as D (7 bases). Per the germline V gene, CDR1 is SGDLS and CDR2 is YYNGEE. This CDR3 region has 17 residues. Trimming pared 4 bases from V and 1 base from J, leaving 19 bases between. CDR3 region: CASSLGGGWKGTDTQYF. In DNA, the CDR3 is TGTGCCAGCAGCCTGGGGGGGGGCTGGAAGGGCACAGATACGCAGTATTTT.

The chain has TRBV19 and TRBJ1-1; 7 bases are a match to TRBD1. CDR3 length: 14 amino acids. The ends lost 4 bases at V and 6 bases at J; junction bases unmatched: 8. The germline V gene has CDR1 LNHDA and CDR2 SQIVND (reference sequence). This chain's CDR3 is CASSTGQVGAEAFF. CDR3 bases: TGTGCCAGTAGTACCGGACAGGTGGGAGCTGAAGCTTTCTTT.

The chain uses TRBV6-6 and TRBJ1-5, with D tentatively TRBD1 (5 bases). Germline CDR1 MNHNY, CDR2 SVGAGI (reference sequence). Trimming left V 7 bases short and J 6 bases short, with 16 bases between. The CDR3 length is 14 residues. The CDR3 DNA reads as TGTGCCAGCACCGCAGGTGGCAGGGCTCAGCCCCAGCATTTT. It encodes CASTAGGRAQPQHF.

This clone appeared a single time. The V and J genes are TRBV7-8 and TRBJ2-7, with 8 bases that match TRBD1. Unmatched junction bases numbered 5, after V lost 3 bases and J lost 4 bases. In germline, CDR1 is SGHVS, CDR2 FQNEAQ. The CDR3 extends over 14 amino acids. CDR3 coding DNA: TGTGCCAGCAGCTTTGGGACAGGCGGTTACGAGCAGTACTTC. Its translation: CASSFGTGGYEQYF.

V and J are TRBV6-6 and TRBJ2-1; 7 bases map to TRBD2. CDR1 and CDR2 (germline): MNHNY, SVGAGI (reference sequence). V trimming: 9 bases; J trimming: 7 bases; junction bases outside the gene matches: 6. CDR3 length equals 12 residues. The CDR3 sequence: CASGEGRNEQFF. The CDR3 region has the DNA TGTGCCAGTGGGGAGGGAAGGAATGAGCAGTTCTTC.

This chain uses TRBV7-2 with TRBJ2-2, with TRBD1 as a possible D gene (6 bases). This CDR3 has 14 amino acids. Looked up from germline, CDR1 is SGHTA and CDR2 is FQGNSA. Trimming took off 2 bases at V and 6 bases at J, with 10 bases between the two ends. The CDR3 coding sequence is TGTGCCAGCAGCTTAAACAGGGCATCCGGGGAGCTGTTTTTT. Encoded protein: CASSLNRASGELFF.

This chain connects TRBV27 to TRBJ2-1; 9 nucleotides agree with TRBD2. This CDR3 is built from 15 residues. Germline CDR1 is MNHEY and CDR2 is SMNVEV (reference sequence). V dropped 5 bases and J dropped 6; count of bases not matched to a gene: 8. The CDR3 region has the DNA TGTGCCAGCAGTCGGAGCCCAGCGGGGGGCAATGAGCAGTTCTTC. It specifies CASSRSPAGGNEQFF.

The chain links TRBV7-2 to TRBJ2-7, with 12 bases aligning to TRBD2. Looked up from germline, CDR1 is SGHTA and CDR2 is FQGNSA. The J segment lost 2 bases and the V segment lost 5 bases, leaving 7 bases of the junction unmatched. The CDR3 totals 16 residues. CDR3 sequence: CASSARTSGVPYEQYF. The CDR3 coding sequence is TGTGCCAGCAGCGCGCGGACTAGCGGGGTACCCTACGAGCAGTACTTC.

This chain uses TRBV4-3 with TRBJ1-1, with D uncertain. The CDR3 is 17 residues long. V lost 0 bases and J lost 6, with 20 bases in between. The germline gives CDR1 LGHNA, CDR2 YSLEER. CDR3 sequence reads: CASSQDIADTIPSEAFF. The CDR3 nucleotides are TGCGCCAGCAGCCAAGATATTGCTGACACCATTCCCTCTGAAGCTTTCTTT.

CDR3 sequence: CASSSISGNTIYF. In DNA, the CDR3 is TGTGCCAGCAGTAGCATAAGTGGAAACACCATATATTTT. The V gene is TRBV28, the J gene TRBJ1-3; D gene unclear. This CDR3 spans 13 amino acids. Between the trimmed V and J ends, which lost 5 bases and 3 bases, there was a span of 8 bases. Germline CDR1 and CDR2: MDHEN and SYDVKM.

This chain uses TRBV9 with TRBJ2-1, with D perhaps TRBD2 (6 bases). Trimming removed 0 bases at V and 10 bases at J, with 17 bases between. CDR1 and CDR2 (germline): SGDLS, YYNGEE. The CDR3 has 15 residues. Here the CDR3 DNA reads TGTGCCAGCAGCGTAGGCGGGGAGGTTAAGACGGAGCAGTTCTTC. The encoded protein is CASSVGGEVKTEQFF.

This chain connects TRBV10-3 to TRBJ2-5, with TRBD2 matching over 7 bases. The CDR3 is 14 amino acids. CDR1 is ENHRY, CDR2 SYGVKD, per germline. V was clipped by 8 bases and J by 5 bases; unmatched bases: 11. The CDR3 spells CAIRASGMGETQYF. DNA of the CDR3: TGTGCCATCCGGGCTAGCGGTATGGGGGAGACCCAGTACTTC.

The table lists this clone with a count of one. The chain joins TRBV7-2 to TRBJ2-5; 12 positions match TRBD2. Trimming at V came to 5 bases and at J to 4 bases, leaving 8 bases not matched to a gene. In germline, CDR1 is SGHTA, CDR2 FQGNSA. This CDR3 spans 16 amino acids. The CDR3 region has the DNA TGTGCCAGCAGCGCTCTAGCGGGGGGGCCAGTAGAGACCCAGTACTTC. It codes for CASSALAGGPVETQYF.

The genes are TRBV9 and TRBJ2-2; 7 bases are shared with TRBD1. Germline trimming cut 5 bases from V and 5 bases from J; bases unmatched to any gene: 6. Germline V lookup: CDR1 SGDLS, CDR2 YYNGEE. This CDR3 region has 14 residues. The CDR3 reads CASRDREQTGELFF. Here the CDR3 DNA reads TGTGCCAGCAGAGACAGGGAACAGACCGGGGAGCTGTTTTTT.